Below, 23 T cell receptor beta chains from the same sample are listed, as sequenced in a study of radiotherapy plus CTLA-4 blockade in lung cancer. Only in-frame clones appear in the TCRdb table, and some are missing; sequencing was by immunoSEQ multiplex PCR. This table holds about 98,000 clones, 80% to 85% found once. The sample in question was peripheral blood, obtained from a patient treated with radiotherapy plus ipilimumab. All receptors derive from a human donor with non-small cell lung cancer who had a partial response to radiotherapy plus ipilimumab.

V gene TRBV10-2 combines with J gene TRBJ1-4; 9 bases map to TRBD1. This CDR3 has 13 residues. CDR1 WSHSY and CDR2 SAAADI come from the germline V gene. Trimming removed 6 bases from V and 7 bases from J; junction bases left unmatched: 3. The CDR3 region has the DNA TGCGCCAGCAGACAGGGGGCTAGTGAAAAACTGTTTTTT. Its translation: CASRQGASEKLFF.

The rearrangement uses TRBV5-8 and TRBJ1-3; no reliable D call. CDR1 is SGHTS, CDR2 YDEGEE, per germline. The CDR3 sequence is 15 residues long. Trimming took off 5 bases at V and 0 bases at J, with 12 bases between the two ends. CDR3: CASSPPGNSGNTIYF. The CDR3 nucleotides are TGTGCCAGCAGTCCTCCGGGTAACTCTGGAAACACCATATATTTT.

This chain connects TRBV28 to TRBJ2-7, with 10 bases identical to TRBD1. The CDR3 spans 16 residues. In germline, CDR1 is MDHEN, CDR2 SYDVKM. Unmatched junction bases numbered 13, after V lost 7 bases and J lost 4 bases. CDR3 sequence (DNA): TGTGCCAGCACCCCTGACAGGGGGCATTTTATGTACGAGCAGTACTTC. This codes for CASTPDRGHFMYEQYF.

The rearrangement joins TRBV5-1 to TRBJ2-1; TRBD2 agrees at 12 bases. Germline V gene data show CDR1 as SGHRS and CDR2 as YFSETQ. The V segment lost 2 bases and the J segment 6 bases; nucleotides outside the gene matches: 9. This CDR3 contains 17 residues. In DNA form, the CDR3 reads TGCGCCAGCAGCTTCCAGCCGGGACTAGCGGGCTCCAATGAGCAGTTCTTC. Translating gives CASSFQPGLAGSNEQFF.

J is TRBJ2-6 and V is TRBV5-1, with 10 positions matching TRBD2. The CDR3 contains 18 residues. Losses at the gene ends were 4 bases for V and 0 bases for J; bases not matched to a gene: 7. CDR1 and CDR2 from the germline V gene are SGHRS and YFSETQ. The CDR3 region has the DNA TGCGCCAGCAGCGCTAGCGGGAGTATAAGCTCTGGGGCCAACGTCCTGACTTTC. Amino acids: CASSASGSISSGANVLTF.

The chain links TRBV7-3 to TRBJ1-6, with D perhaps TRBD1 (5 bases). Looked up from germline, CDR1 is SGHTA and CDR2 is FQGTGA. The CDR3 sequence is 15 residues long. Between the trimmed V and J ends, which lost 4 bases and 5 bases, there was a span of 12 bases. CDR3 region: CASSSQGRNNSPLHF. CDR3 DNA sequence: TGTGCCAGCAGCTCGCAGGGCAGGAATAATTCACCCCTCCACTTT.

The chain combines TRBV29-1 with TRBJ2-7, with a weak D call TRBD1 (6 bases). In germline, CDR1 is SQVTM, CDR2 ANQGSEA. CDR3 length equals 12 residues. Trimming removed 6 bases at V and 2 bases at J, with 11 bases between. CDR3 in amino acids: CSVVRGPYEQYF. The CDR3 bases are TGCAGCGTCGTCAGGGGTCCCTACGAGCAGTACTTC.

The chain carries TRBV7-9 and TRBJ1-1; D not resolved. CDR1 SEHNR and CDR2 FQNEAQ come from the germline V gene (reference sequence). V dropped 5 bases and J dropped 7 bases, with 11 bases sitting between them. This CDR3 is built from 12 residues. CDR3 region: CASSPGIIEAFF. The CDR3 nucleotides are TGTGCCAGCAGCCCCGGGATTATTGAAGCTTTCTTT.

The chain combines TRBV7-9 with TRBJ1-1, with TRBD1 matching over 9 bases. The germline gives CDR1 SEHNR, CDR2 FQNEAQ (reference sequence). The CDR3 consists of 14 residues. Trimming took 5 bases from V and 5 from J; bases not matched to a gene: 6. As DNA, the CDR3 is TGTGCCAGCAGCCCGGGACAGGGTGAAACTGAAGCTTTCTTT. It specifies CASSPGQGETEAFF.

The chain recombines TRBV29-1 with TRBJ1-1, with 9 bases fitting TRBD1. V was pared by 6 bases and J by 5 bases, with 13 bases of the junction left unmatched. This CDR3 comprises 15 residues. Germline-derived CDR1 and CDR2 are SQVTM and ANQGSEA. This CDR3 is CSVHLGPTGGTEAFF. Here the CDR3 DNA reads TGCAGCGTCCACTTGGGGCCGACAGGGGGTACTGAAGCTTTCTTT.

The CDR3 sequence: CASVSWEDIANYGYTF. In DNA form, the CDR3 reads TGTGCCAGCGTTTCTTGGGAGGACATCGCTAACTATGGCTACACCTTC. This chain joins TRBV5-4 and TRBJ1-2; a possible D gene is TRBD1 (5 bases). V lost 7 bases to trimming and J lost 0 bases, with 19 bases between them. CDR1 SGHNT and CDR2 YYREEE come from the germline V gene (reference sequence). This CDR3 is built from 16 residues.

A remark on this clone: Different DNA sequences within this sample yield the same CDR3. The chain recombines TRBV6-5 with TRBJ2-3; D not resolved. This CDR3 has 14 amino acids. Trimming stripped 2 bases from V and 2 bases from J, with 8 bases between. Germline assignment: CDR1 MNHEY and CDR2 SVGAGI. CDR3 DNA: TGTGCCAGCAGTTACGGTCCTAACACAGATACGCAGTATTTT. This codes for CASSYGPNTDTQYF.

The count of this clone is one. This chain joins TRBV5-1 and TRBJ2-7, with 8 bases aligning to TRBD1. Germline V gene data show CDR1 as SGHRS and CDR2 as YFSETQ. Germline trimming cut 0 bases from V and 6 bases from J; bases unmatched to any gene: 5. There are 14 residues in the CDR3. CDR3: CASSLGQGNGEQYF. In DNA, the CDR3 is TGCGCCAGCAGCTTGGGACAGGGGAACGGCGAGCAGTACTTC.

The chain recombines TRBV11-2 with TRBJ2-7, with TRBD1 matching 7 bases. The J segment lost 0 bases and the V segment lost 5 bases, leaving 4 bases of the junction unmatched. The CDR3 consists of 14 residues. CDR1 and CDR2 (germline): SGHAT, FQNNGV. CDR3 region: CASSPDRASYEQYF. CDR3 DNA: TGTGCCAGCAGCCCCGACAGGGCCTCCTACGAGCAGTACTTC.

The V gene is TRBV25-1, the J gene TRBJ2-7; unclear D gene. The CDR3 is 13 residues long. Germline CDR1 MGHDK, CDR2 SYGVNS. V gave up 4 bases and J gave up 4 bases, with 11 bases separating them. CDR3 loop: CASSGLSTYEQYF. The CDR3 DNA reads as TGTGCCAGCAGTGGGTTGTCTACGTACGAGCAGTACTTC.

CDR3 nucleotides: TGCAGCGCCCGTCGACAGGGTACGCAGTATTTT. Translation: CSARRQGTQYF. The chain is built from TRBV29-1 and TRBJ2-3, with 7 bases lining up with TRBD1. The CDR3 is 11 amino acids. V lost 7 bases to trimming and J lost 8 bases; unmatched junction nucleotides: 6. The germline V gene has CDR1 SQVTM and CDR2 ANQGSEA.

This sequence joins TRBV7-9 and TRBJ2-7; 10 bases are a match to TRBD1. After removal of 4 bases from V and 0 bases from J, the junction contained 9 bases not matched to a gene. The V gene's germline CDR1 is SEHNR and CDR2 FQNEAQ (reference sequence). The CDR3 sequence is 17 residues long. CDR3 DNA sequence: TGTGCCAGCAGCTCACAGCCGGGACAGGGGAGCTCCTACGAGCAGTACTTC. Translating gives CASSSQPGQGSSYEQYF.

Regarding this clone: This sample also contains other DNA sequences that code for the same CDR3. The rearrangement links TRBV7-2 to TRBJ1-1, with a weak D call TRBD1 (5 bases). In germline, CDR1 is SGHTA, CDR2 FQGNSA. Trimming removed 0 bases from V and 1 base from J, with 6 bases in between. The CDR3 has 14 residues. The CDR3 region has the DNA TGTGCCAGCAGCTTAGCCACAGGGAACACTGAAGCTTTCTTT. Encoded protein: CASSLATGNTEAFF.

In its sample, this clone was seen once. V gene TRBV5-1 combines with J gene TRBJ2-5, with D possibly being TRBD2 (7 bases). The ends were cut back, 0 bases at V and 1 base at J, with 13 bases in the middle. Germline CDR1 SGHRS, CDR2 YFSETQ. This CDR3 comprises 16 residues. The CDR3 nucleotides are TGCGCCAGCAGCTTGGGGGCGGGGGCGGCCCAAGAGACCCAGTACTTC. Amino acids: CASSLGAGAAQETQYF.

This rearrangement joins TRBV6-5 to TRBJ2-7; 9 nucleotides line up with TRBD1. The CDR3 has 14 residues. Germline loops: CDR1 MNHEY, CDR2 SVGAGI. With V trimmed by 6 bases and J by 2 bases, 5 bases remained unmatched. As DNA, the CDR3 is TGTGCCAGCAGCCTGGGACAGGGACCCTACGAGCAGTACTTC. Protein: CASSLGQGPYEQYF.

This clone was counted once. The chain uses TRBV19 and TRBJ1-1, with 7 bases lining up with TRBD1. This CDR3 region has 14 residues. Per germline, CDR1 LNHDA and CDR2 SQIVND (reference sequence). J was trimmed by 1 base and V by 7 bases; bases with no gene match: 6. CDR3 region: CASNYRGRNTEAFF. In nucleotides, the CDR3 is TGTGCCAGTAATTACAGGGGCCGGAACACTGAAGCTTTCTTT.

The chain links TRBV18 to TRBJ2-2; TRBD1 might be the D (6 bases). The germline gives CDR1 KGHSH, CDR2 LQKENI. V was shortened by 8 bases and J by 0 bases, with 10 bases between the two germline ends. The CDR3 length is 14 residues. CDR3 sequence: CASTTGANTGELFF. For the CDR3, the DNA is TGTGCCAGCACGACAGGTGCGAACACCGGGGAGCTGTTTTTT.

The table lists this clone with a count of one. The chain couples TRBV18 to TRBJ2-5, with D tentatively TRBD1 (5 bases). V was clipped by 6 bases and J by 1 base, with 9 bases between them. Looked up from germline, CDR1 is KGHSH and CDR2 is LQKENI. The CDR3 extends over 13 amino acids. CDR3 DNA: TGTGCCAGCTCCCGCGACAGCCAAGAGACCCAGTACTTC. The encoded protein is CASSRDSQETQYF. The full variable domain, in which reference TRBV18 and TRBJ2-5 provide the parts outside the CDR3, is NAGVMQNPRHLVRRRGQEARLRCSPMKGHSHVYWYRQLPEEGLKFMVYLQKENIIDESGMPKERFSAEFPKEGPSILRIQQVVRGDSAAYFCASSRDSQETQYFGPGTRLLVL.